These 11 T cell receptor beta chains share one sample of origin, sequenced in a study of T cells in Graves' hyperthyroidism and ophthalmopathy. Researchers amplified the TCR beta CDR3 regions from RNA transcripts. RT-PCR in the first round (using the HTBI primer set) targeted the TCR CDR3. Each CDR3 protein gets one entry after TCRdb re-called the multiplex PCR reads with MiXCR. Of roughly 580,000 distinct CDR3 sequences listed, more than 11% were seen once; the top ten hold 5% to 7%. The sample comprised blood. These receptors all stem from a woman younger than 45 with Graves' hyperthyroidism that later progressed to Graves' ophthalmopathy.

This clonotype was recorded at least ten times. The chain links TRBV11-3 to TRBJ2-1; D not resolved. V lost 2 bases and J 2 bases, leaving 10 bases between the germline ends. Germline V gene sequence: CDR1 SGHNT, CDR2 YENEEA. CDR3 length: 15 residues. The CDR3 region has the DNA TGTGCCAGCAGCTTACTCGCAGGACCCTACAATGAGCAGTTCTTC. Amino acid sequence: CASSLLAGPYNEQFF. The full variable domain, with the rest looked up from reference TRBV11-3 and TRBJ2-1, is EAGVVQSPRYKIIEKKQPVAFWCNPISGHNTLYWYLQNLGQGPELLIRYENEEAVDDSQLPKDRFSAERLKGVDSTLKIQPAELGDSAVYLCASSLLAGPYNEQFFGPGTRLTVL.

This clonotype came up a few times. The chain is built from TRBV7-3 and TRBJ2-3, with D unclear. The CDR3 is 14 amino acids. The V gene lost 0 bases and the J gene lost 3 bases, with 7 bases spanning the gap. Germline CDR1 is SGHTA and CDR2 is FQGTGA. CDR3 coding DNA: TGTGCCAGCAGCTTAACTCACACGACAGATACGCAGTATTTT. Protein sequence: CASSLTHTTDTQYF.

This clonotype was detected many times. The J gene is TRBJ1-1, the V gene TRBV11-3; D gene unclear. This CDR3 is built from 14 residues. Trimming shortened V by 1 base and J by 4 bases, and 10 bases separated the two germline ends. From germline, CDR1 is SGHNT and CDR2 YENEEA. The CDR3 DNA is TGTGCCAGCAGCTTAGCCACCGAGGGCACTGAAGCTTTCTTT. This gives the protein CASSLATEGTEAFF.

This clonotype was observed many times. This chain uses TRBV2 with TRBJ2-1; a weak D match, TRBD1 (5 bases). This CDR3 is built from 14 residues. V was shortened by 4 bases and J by 1 base, with 8 bases between the two germline ends. CDR1 is SNHLY and CDR2 is FYNNEI in the germline V gene. The CDR3 nucleotides read TGTGCCAGCAGTGGACAGATTTCCTACAATGAGCAGTTCTTC. This gives the protein CASSGQISYNEQFF.

This chain uses TRBV6-2 or TRBV6-3 with TRBJ2-1; TRBD2 matches 15 bases. CDR1 is MNHEY, CDR2 SVGEGT, per germline. Losses at the gene ends were 6 bases for V and 8 bases for J; bases not matched to a gene: 5. The CDR3 has 15 residues. The CDR3 DNA sequence: TGTGCCAGCAGCGGACTAGCGGGAGGGCCCGATGAGCAGTTCTTC. Translation: CASSGLAGGPDEQFF.

Many counts were recorded for this clonotype. The chain recombines TRBV20-1 with TRBJ1-5; 7 nucleotides agree with TRBD1. Germline V gives CDR1 DFQATT, CDR2 SNEGSKA (reference sequence). This CDR3 is 14 amino acids long. J lost 3 bases, V lost 5 bases, and 7 bases had no gene match. The CDR3: CSALKGQVNQPQHF. The CDR3 nucleotides are TGCAGTGCTTTAAAAGGACAGGTCAATCAGCCCCAGCATTTT.

This clonotype occurred many times. This chain links TRBV7-2 with TRBJ2-7; D possibly corresponds to TRBD2 (5 bases). The CDR3 covers 12 residues. V lost 5 bases and J 6 bases, leaving 11 bases between the germline ends. Germline V gives CDR1 SGHTA, CDR2 FQGNSA. This chain's CDR3 is CASSPSGFEQYF. Written as DNA, the CDR3 is TGTGCCAGCAGCCCCAGCGGATTCGAGCAGTACTTC.

This clonotype has only a few counts. The chain links TRBV29-1 to TRBJ2-5; D is ambiguous. Germline CDR1 reads SQVTM; CDR2 reads ANQGSEA. The CDR3 runs to 12 residues. V lost 7 bases, J lost 5 bases, and 14 bases lay in between. The CDR3 DNA is TGCAGCGCCATGGGCGCATTGGAGACCCAGTACTTC. Encoded protein: CSAMGALETQYF.

This clonotype has more than one count but fewer than ten. The V call is TRBV19, the J call TRBJ2-7, with D perhaps TRBD1 (6 bases). Germline V gene data show CDR1 as LNHDA and CDR2 as SQIVND (reference sequence). The CDR3 is 15 residues long. Trimming removed 3 bases from V and 0 bases from J, with 12 bases in between. For the CDR3, the DNA is TGTGCCAGTAGTATGGGGGCGGGCGACTCCTACGAGCAGTACTTC. This encodes CASSMGAGDSYEQYF.

This clonotype was observed many times. The chain uses TRBV7-2 and TRBJ2-7, with TRBD2 identical over 12 bases. The length of the CDR3 is 14 residues. Germline CDR1 SGHTA, CDR2 FQGNSA. V lost 6 bases, J lost 7 bases, and 7 bases stayed unmatched. This CDR3 is CASSRTSGIQEQYF. The CDR3 DNA reads TGTGCCAGCAGTAGGACTAGCGGGATTCAAGAGCAGTACTTC.

This clonotype was picked up many times. This chain uses TRBV24-1 with TRBJ1-5; 7 nucleotides match TRBD1. The J segment lost 4 bases and the V segment lost 7 bases, leaving 9 bases of the junction unmatched. The length of the CDR3 is 15 residues. The germline gives CDR1 KGHDR, CDR2 SFDVKD. The CDR3 nucleotides read TGTGCCACCAGGTACCGGGACAGAGTTAATCAGCCCCAGCATTTT. It specifies CATRYRDRVNQPQHF.